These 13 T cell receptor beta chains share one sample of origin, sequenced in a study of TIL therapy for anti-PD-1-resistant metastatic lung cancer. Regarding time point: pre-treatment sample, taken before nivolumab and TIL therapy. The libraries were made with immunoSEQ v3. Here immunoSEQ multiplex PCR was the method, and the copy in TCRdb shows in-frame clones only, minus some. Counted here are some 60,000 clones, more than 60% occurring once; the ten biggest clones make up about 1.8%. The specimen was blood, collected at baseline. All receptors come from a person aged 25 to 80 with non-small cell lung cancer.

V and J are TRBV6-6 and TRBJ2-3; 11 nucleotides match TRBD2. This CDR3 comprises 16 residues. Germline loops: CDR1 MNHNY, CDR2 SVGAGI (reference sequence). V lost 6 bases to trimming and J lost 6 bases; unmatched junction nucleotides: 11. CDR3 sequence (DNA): TGTGCCAGCAGCTCCCTTCCTAGCGGGGGGCGGGATACGCAGTATTTT. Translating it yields CASSSLPSGGRDTQYF.

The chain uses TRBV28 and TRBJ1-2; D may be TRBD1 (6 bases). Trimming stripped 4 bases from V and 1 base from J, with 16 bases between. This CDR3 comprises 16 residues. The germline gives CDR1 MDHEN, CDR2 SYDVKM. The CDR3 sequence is CASSSTGWGYNYGYTF. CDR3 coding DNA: TGTGCCAGCAGTTCTACAGGGTGGGGTTATAACTATGGCTACACCTTC.

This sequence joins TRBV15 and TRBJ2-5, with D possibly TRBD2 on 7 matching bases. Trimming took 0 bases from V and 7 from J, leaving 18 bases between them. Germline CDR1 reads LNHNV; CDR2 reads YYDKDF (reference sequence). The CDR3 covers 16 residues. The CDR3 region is CATSRDPIGGGGTQYF. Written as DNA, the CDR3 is TGTGCCACCAGCAGAGATCCTATTGGGGGCGGGGGGACCCAGTACTTC.

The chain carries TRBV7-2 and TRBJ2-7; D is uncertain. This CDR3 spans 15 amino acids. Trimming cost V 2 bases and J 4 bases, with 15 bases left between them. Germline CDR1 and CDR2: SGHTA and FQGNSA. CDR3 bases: TGTGCCAGCAGCTTAAGGACGGTAGGGTTGTACGAGCAGTACTTC. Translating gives CASSLRTVGLYEQYF.

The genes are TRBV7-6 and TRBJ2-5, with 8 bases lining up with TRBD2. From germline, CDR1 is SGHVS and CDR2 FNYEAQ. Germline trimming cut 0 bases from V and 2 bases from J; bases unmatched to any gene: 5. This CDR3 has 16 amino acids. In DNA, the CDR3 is TGTGCCAGCAGCTTAGCAGCGGGGGATCGACAAGAGACCCAGTACTTC. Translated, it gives CASSLAAGDRQETQYF.

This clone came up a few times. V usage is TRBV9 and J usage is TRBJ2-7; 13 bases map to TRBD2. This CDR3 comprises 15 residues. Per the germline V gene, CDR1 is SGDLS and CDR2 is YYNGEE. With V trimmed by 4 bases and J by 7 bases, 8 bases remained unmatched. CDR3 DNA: TGTGCCAGCAGCCGTACTAGCGGGAGGGCCGCTGAGCAGTACTTC. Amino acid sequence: CASSRTSGRAAEQYF. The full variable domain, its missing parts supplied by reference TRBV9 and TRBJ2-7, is DSGVTQTPKHLITATGQRVTLRCSPRSGDLSVYWYQQSLDQGLQFLIQYYNGEERAKGNILERFSAQQFPDLHSELNLSSLELGDSALYFCASSRTSGRAAEQYFGPGTRLTVT.

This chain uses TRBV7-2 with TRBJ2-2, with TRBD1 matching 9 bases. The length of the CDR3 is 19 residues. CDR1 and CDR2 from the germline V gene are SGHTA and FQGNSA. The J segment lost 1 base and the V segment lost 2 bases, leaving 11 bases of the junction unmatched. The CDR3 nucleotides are TGTGCCAGCAGCTTACACTCCGGGACAGGGTTAGTGAACACCGGGGAGCTGTTTTTT. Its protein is CASSLHSGTGLVNTGELFF.

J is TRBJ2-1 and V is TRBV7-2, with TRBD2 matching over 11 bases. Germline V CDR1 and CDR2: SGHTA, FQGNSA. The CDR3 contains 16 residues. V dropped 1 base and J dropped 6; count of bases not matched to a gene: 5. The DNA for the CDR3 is TGTGCCAGCAGCTTAGGGGGCCTAGCGGGAGGCAATGAGCAGTTCTTC. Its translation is CASSLGGLAGGNEQFF.

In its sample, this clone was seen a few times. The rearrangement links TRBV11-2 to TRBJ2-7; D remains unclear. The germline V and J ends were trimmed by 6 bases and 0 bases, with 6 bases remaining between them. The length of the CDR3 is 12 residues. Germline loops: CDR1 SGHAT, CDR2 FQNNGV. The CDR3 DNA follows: TGTGCCAGCAGGCATGACTCCTACGAGCAGTACTTC. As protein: CASRHDSYEQYF.

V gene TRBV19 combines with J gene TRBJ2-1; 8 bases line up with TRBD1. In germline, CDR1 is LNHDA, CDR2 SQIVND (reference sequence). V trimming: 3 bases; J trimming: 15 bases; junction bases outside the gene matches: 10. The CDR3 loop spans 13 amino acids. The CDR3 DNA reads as TGTGCCAGTAGTATCCCAGGGGGCGGAGGGCGGTTCTTC. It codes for CASSIPGGGGRFF. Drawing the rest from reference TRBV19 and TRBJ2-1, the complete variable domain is DGGITQSPKYLFRKEGQNVTLSCEQNLNHDAMYWYRQDPGQGLRLIYYSQIVNDFQKGDIAEGYSVSREKKESFPLTVTSAQKNPTAFYLCASSIPGGGGRFFGPGTRLTVL.

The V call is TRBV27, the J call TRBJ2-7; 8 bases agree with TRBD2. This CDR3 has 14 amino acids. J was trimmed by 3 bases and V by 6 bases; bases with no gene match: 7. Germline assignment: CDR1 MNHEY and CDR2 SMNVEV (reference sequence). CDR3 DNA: TGTGCCAGCAGCGTAAGACTAGCGAACTACGAGCAGTACTTC. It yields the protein CASSVRLANYEQYF.

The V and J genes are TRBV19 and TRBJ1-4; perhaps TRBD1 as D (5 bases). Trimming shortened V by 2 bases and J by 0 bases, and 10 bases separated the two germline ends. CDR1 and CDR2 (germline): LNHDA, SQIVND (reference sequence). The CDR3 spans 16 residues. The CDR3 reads CASSIRRGPTNEKLFF. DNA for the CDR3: TGTGCCAGTAGTATACGACGGGGACCAACTAATGAAAAACTGTTTTTT.

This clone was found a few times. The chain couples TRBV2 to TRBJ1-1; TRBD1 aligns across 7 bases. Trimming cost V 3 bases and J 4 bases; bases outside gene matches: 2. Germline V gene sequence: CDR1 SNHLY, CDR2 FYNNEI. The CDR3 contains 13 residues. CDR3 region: CASSDDRVTEAFF. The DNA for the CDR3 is TGTGCCAGCAGTGACGACAGGGTCACTGAAGCTTTCTTT.